A single sample gave rise to the 8 T cell receptor beta chains below, sequenced in a study of OX40 agonist ivuxolimab in advanced cancers. Some clones are missing from TCRdb's copy, which holds only in-frame ones; the method was immunoSEQ multiplex PCR. The sample contains about 45,000 clones, roughly 88% of which appear only once. The source was CD4+ or CD8+ T cells sorted from blood, collected in a trial of the OX40 agonist ivuxolimab. These receptor sequences come from an adult with an advanced solid tumor such as melanoma, head and neck, liver or kidney cancer.

This clone occurred a few times. The V and J genes are TRBV20-1 and TRBJ1-1; D remains unclear. The CDR3 covers 10 residues. Germline V gene sequence: CDR1 DFQATT, CDR2 SNEGSKA (reference sequence). V was cut by 3 bases and J by 5 bases, with 4 bases left in between. The DNA of the CDR3 is TGCAGTGCTAGGCAGACTGAAGCTTTCTTT. Protein: CSARQTEAFF.

This chain joins TRBV5-6 and TRBJ2-4; D might be TRBD2 (7 bases). Trimming took 1 base from V and 8 from J, leaving 16 bases between them. CDR3 length: 15 amino acids. Germline V gene sequence: CDR1 SGHDT, CDR2 YYEEEE. The CDR3, as DNA: TGTGCCAGCAGCTTGAGGCAGACGGGGGGCGACATTCAGTACTTC. Its translation: CASSLRQTGGDIQYF.

This clone was picked up one time. V usage is TRBV7-2 and J usage is TRBJ1-1; 7 nucleotides agree with TRBD1. The CDR3 has 14 residues. Trimming at V came to 5 bases and at J to 1 base, leaving 4 bases not matched to a gene. In germline, CDR1 is SGHTA, CDR2 FQGNSA. CDR3 sequence (DNA): TGTGCCAGCAGCGTGACAGGGAGGAACACTGAAGCTTTCTTT. This codes for CASSVTGRNTEAFF.

V is TRBV30 and J is TRBJ1-4, with D tentatively TRBD1 (5 bases). Trimming stripped 1 base from V and 4 bases from J, with 19 bases between. The CDR3 runs to 17 residues. CDR1 GTSNPN and CDR2 SVGIG come from the germline V gene (reference sequence). CDR3 residues: CAWSGGTVELSNEKLFF. DNA of the CDR3: TGTGCCTGGAGTGGAGGGACGGTTGAACTTAGTAATGAAAAACTGTTTTTT.

The V and J genes are TRBV6-5 and TRBJ2-5, with a possible D match to TRBD2 (5 bases). V lost 5 bases to trimming and J lost 1 base, with 8 bases between them. The CDR3 has 13 residues. Germline V gene data show CDR1 as MNHEY and CDR2 as SVGAGI. CDR3 nucleotide sequence: TGTGCCAGCAGTATCCGGGGCCAAGAGACCCAGTACTTC. Amino acids: CASSIRGQETQYF.

This clone came up a few times. J is TRBJ2-2 and V is TRBV2, with 8 bases that match TRBD2. From germline, CDR1 is SNHLY and CDR2 FYNNEI. V lost 6 bases to trimming and J lost 7 bases; unmatched junction nucleotides: 10. The CDR3 sequence is 15 residues long. In DNA form, the CDR3 reads TGTGCCAGCAGAAGTCGCCGGGAGGGGCGCGGGGAGCTGTTTTTT. Translated: CASRSRREGRGELFF.

The V call is TRBV7-9, the J call TRBJ1-1; possibly TRBD1 for D (6 bases). The CDR3 is 14 amino acids. With 5 bases removed from V and 1 base from J, the gap between germline ends came to 11 bases. The germline V gene has CDR1 SEHNR and CDR2 FQNEAQ (reference sequence). The CDR3 coding sequence is TGTGCCAGCAGCCCGACAGGAGCGAACACTGAAGCTTTCTTT. It codes for CASSPTGANTEAFF. Drawing the rest from reference TRBV7-9 and TRBJ1-1, the complete variable domain is DTGVSQNPRHKITKRGQNVTFRCDPISEHNRLYWYRQTLGQGPEFLTYFQNEAQLEKSRLLSDRFSAERPKGSFSTLEIQRTEQGDSAMYLCASSPTGANTEAFFGQGTRLTVV.

V gene TRBV28 combines with J gene TRBJ1-5; D is perhaps TRBD1 (5 bases). CDR3 length: 14 amino acids. Germline loops: CDR1 MDHEN, CDR2 SYDVKM. The ends were cut back, 6 bases at V and 7 bases at J, with 16 bases in the middle. The CDR3 region is CASRDVRDSQPQHF. CDR3 sequence (DNA): TGTGCCAGCAGGGATGTCAGGGATAGCCAGCCCCAGCATTTT.